This T cell receptor (beta chain) is from a study of blood T cell repertoires in COVID-19. Study summary: The United States, Italy and Spain were the sources of the acute and convalescent COVID-19 samples. T cells, B-cell-depleted T cells, or PBMCs provided the cDNA or gDNA that served as material.

The CDR3 runs to 13 residues. Germline values: CDR1 SQVTM, CDR2 ANQGSEA. The trim removed 7 bases at V and 2 bases at J, leaving 8 bases unmatched. Original handling: How many nucleated cells were present was estimated from reference gene primer amplification. Measured with immunoSEQ multiplex PCR; TCRdb has only the in-frame clones, and not every one. That table gives V, J and clone size, and the DNA gave D and trimming. The sample lists about 130,000 clones, just over 75% seen once, with roughly 10% in the top ten. What was sequenced was peripheral blood. The TCR was taken from a human donor in a cohort sampled during active COVID-19. V and J are TRBV29-1 and TRBJ2-7; 7 bases map to TRBD1. The CDR3 sequence: CSDGRDRAYEQYF. CDR3 DNA: TGCAGCGACGGCCGGGACAGAGCCTACGAGCAGTACTTC.